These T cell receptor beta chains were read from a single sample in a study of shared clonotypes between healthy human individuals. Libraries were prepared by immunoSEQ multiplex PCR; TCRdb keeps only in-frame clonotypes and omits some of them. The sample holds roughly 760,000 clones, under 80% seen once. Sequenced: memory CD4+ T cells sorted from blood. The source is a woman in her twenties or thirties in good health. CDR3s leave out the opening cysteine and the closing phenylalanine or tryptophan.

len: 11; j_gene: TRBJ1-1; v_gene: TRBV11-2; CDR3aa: ASSSDVNTEAF
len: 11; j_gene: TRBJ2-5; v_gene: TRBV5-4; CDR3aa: ASGVTTQGTQY
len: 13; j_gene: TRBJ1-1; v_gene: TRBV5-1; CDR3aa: ASSSQEPGDTEAF
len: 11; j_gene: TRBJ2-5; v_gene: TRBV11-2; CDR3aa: ASSFVRPETQY
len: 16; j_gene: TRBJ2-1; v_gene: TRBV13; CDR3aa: ASSLGLAGSTSYNEQF
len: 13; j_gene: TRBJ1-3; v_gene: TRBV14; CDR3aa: ASSQYRVSGNTIY
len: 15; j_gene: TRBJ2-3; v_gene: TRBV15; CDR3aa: ATSRGLTSGSGDTQY
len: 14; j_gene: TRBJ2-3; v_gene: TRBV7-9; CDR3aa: ASRSSRVGGTDTQY
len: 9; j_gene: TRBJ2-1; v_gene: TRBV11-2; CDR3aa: ASSSWNEQF
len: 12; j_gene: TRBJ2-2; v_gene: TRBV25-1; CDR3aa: ASSEPRNTGELF
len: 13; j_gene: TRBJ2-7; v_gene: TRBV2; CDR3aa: ASKQQTSGGLLGY
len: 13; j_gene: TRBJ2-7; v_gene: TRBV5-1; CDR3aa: ASRLGQVQTYEQY
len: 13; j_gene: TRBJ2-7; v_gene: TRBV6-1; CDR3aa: ASGRTSGISYEQY
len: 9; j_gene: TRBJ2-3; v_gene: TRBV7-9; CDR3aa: ASSFLDLQY
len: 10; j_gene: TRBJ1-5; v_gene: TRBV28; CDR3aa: ASSLAGKPQH
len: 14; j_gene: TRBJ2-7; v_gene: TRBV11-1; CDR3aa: ASTQTRSSGTHEQY
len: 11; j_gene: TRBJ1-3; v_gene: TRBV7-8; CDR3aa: ASRALTGNTIY
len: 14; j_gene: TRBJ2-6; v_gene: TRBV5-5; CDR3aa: ASSLARRSGANVLT
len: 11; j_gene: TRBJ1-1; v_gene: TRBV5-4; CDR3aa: ASSYRGNTEAF
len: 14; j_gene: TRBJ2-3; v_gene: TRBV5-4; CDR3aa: ASSLEGGLWSDTQY
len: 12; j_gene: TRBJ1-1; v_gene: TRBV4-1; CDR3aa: ASSKEGGSSEAF
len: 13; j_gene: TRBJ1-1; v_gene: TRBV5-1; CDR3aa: ASSPGTLLNTEAF
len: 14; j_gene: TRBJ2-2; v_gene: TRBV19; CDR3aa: ASSIVRGANTGELF
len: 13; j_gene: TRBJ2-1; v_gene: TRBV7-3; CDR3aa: ASSLIEGPLDEQF
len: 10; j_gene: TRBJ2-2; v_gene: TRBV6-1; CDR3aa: ASSEHTGELF
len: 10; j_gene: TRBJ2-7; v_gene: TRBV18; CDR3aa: ASSPGQYEQY
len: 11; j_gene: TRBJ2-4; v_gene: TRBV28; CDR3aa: ASSLVAKNIQY
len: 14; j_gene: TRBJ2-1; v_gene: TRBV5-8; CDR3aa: ASGSRGGTSLNEQF
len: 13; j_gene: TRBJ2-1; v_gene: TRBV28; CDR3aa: ASSRPEPSYNEQF
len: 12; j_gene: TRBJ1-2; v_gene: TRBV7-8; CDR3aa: ASSLGQGGYGYT
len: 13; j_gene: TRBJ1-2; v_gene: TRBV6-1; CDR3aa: ASREGATGNYGYT
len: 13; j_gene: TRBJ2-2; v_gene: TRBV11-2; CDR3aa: ASSLFSGSTGELF
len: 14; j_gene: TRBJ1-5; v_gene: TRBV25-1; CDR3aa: ASSGPEGNGNQPQH
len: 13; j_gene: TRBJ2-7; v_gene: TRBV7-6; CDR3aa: ASSPGPGQAYEQY
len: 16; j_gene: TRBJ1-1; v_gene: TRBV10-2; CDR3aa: ASSELKLRTGGRTEAF
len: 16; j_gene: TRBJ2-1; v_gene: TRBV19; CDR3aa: ASSIDLGAHGSYNEQF
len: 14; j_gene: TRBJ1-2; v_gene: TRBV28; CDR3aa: ASSSYGRISNYGYT
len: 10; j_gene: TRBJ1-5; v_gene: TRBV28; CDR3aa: ASSWWGGPQH
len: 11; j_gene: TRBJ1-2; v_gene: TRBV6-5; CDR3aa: ASTAGGNYGYT
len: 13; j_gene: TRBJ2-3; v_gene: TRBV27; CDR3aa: ASTSSGRMTDTQY
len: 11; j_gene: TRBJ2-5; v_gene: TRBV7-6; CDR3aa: ASSYGEQETQY
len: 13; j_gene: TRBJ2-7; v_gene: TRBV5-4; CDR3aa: ASSPQTGGFDEQY
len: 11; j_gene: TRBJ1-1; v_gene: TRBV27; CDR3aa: ASFPRDSTEAF
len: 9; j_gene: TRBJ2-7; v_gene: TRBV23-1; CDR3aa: AEDWCLEQY
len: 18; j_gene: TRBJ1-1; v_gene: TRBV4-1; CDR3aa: ASSQVGFRQGRPTITEAF
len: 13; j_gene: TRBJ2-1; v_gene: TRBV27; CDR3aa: ASRGWTLRADEQF
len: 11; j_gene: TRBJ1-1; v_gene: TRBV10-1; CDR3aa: ASSGDSNTEAF
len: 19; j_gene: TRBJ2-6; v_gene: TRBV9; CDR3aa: ASSAAARWASIQSGANVLT
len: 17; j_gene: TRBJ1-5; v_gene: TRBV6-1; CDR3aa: ASSEYVLNTPYSNQPQH
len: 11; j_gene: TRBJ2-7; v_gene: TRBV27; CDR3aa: ASRGQGHYEQY
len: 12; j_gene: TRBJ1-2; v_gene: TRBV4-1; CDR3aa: ASSQDPGIYGYT
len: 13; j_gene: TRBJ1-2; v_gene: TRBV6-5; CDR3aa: ASSPWSVLGYGYT